These 22 T cell receptor beta chains share one sample of origin, sequenced in a study of blood T cell repertoires in COVID-19. Measured with immunoSEQ multiplex PCR; TCRdb has only the in-frame clones, and not every one. The data contain 90,000 to 150,000 clones, around nine tenths of them singletons. The sample consisted of peripheral blood. The receptors come from a woman aged 45 to 65 with acute or convalescent COVID-19.

This clone was counted a single time. The V gene is TRBV15, the J gene TRBJ2-1, with 9 positions matching TRBD2. CDR1 LNHNV and CDR2 YYDKDF come from the germline V gene (reference sequence). Trimming cost V 0 bases and J 7 bases; bases outside gene matches: 4. The CDR3 is 15 residues long. As DNA, the CDR3 is TGTGCCACCAGCAGAGACGCGGGAGGGCCGAATGAGCAGTTCTTC. This encodes CATSRDAGGPNEQFF.

This clone was observed once. This chain links TRBV29-1 with TRBJ2-5; D is possibly TRBD2 (5 bases). Germline V CDR1 and CDR2: SQVTM, ANQGSEA. The CDR3 is 12 amino acids. V was trimmed by 5 bases and J by 3 bases, leaving 10 bases between them. The CDR3 reads CSVLLVEETQYF. CDR3 DNA: TGCAGCGTTCTACTAGTGGAAGAGACCCAGTACTTC. Variable domain in full (rest from reference TRBV29-1 and TRBJ2-5): SAVISQKPSRDICQRGTSLTIQCQVDSQVTMMFWYRQQPGQSLTLIATANQGSEATYESGFVIDKFPISRPNLTFSTLTVSNMSPEDSSIYLCSVLLVEETQYFGPGTRLLVL.

The chain joins TRBV30 to TRBJ2-1; maybe TRBD2 (5 bases). V was cut by 3 bases and J by 0 bases, with 9 bases left in between. The V gene's germline CDR1 is GTSNPN and CDR2 SVGIG (reference sequence). The CDR3 is 14 residues long. The CDR3 loop reads CAWRWRASYNEQFF. The CDR3 DNA is TGTGCCTGGAGGTGGCGGGCCTCCTACAATGAGCAGTTCTTC.

V and J are TRBV9 and TRBJ1-2; D call uncertain. The CDR3 is 14 residues long. Germline V gene sequence: CDR1 SGDLS, CDR2 YYNGEE. Between the trimmed V and J ends, which lost 0 bases and 4 bases, there was a span of 10 bases. CDR3: CASSVGAEGYGYTF. In DNA form, the CDR3 reads TGTGCCAGCAGCGTAGGGGCTGAGGGCTATGGCTACACCTTC.

This clone appeared a few times. The chain has TRBV29-1 and TRBJ1-2; a possible D gene is TRBD1 (5 bases). V lost 4 bases and J lost 3, with 12 bases in between. The CDR3 is 13 residues long. Germline lookup yields CDR1 SQVTM and CDR2 ANQGSEA. The CDR3 region has the DNA TGCAGCGTTGTCGTTGGGGCCCACTATGGCTACACCTTC. Translating gives CSVVVGAHYGYTF.

The rearrangement joins TRBV19 to TRBJ1-1, with a possible D match to TRBD1 (5 bases). Looked up from germline, CDR1 is LNHDA and CDR2 is SQIVND (reference sequence). This CDR3 is built from 16 residues. V lost 3 bases, J lost 1 base, and 15 bases lay in between. The CDR3 spells CASSIHLPGGNTEAFF. In DNA form, the CDR3 reads TGTGCCAGTAGTATCCATCTACCCGGGGGGAACACTGAAGCTTTCTTT.

The J gene is TRBJ1-2, the V gene TRBV3-1 (or the pseudogene TRBV3-2); 9 bases are a match to TRBD1. J lost 13 bases, V lost 6 bases, and 9 bases had no gene match. Germline assignment: CDR1 LGHDT and CDR2 YNNKEL (reference sequence). The CDR3 spans 12 residues. The chain's CDR3 is CASRPGQGTFTF. The CDR3 nucleotides are TGTGCCAGCAGGCCGGGACAGGGTACTTTCACCTTC.

The V gene is TRBV6-6, the J gene TRBJ1-2; D is possibly TRBD1 (5 bases). This CDR3 contains 12 residues. Trimming removed 11 bases from V and 3 bases from J, with 13 bases in between. CDR1 and CDR2 from the germline V gene are MNHNY and SVGAGI (reference sequence). DNA for the CDR3: TGTGCCGTCGAAGGAGGGGACTATGGCTACACCTTC. Translated: CAVEGGDYGYTF.

The chain has TRBV7-2 and TRBJ2-5; 10 bases align to TRBD2. With 1 base clipped from V and 4 bases from J, the junction kept 9 bases outside the gene matches. Germline-derived CDR1 and CDR2 are SGHTA and FQGNSA. The CDR3 extends over 17 amino acids. For the CDR3, the DNA is TGTGCCAGCAGCTTAGGTATTATGGGACTAGCGAGAGAGACCCAGTACTTC. Its translation: CASSLGIMGLARETQYF.

The V call is TRBV10-3, the J call TRBJ2-5; D ambiguous. This CDR3 spans 12 amino acids. V was shortened by 0 bases and J by 5 bases, with 4 bases between the two germline ends. CDR1 and CDR2 from the germline V gene are ENHRY and SYGVKD. CDR3 region: CAISESSETQYF. Written as DNA, the CDR3 is TGTGCCATCAGTGAGTCCAGTGAGACCCAGTACTTC.

The chain recombines TRBV11-2 with TRBJ2-5, with D possibly TRBD1 on 6 matching bases. V was clipped by 5 bases and J by 0 bases, with 13 bases between them. The CDR3 loop spans 15 amino acids. Germline loops: CDR1 SGHAT, CDR2 FQNNGV. Here the CDR3 DNA reads TGTGCCAGCAGCCGCGGACAGACGTACCAAGAGACCCAGTACTTC. This translates into CASSRGQTYQETQYF.

The chain employs TRBV5-4 and TRBJ2-7; 12 positions agree with TRBD1. CDR3 length: 17 residues. Trimming cost V 4 bases and J 7 bases; bases outside gene matches: 15. CDR1 and CDR2 (germline): SGHNT, YYREEE (reference sequence). CDR3 sequence (DNA): TGTGCCAGCAGCGTCGGCGTGAGGGGACAGGGGGCCAGTGAGCAGTACTTC. This gives the protein CASSVGVRGQGASEQYF.

V usage is TRBV6-5 and J usage is TRBJ1-3; no definite D call. The V end lost 5 bases, the J end lost 4 bases, and 9 bases lay between the germline ends. CDR3 size: 13 residues. Germline V CDR1 and CDR2: MNHEY, SVGAGI. CDR3 nucleotides: TGTGCCAGCAGTCCACGAGGGGGAAACACCATATATTTT. Translating it yields CASSPRGGNTIYF.

V and J are TRBV30 and TRBJ1-1; a possible D gene is TRBD1 (6 bases). Germline V gene lookup returns CDR1 GTSNPN and CDR2 SVGIG (reference sequence). The V end lost 5 bases, the J end lost 6 bases, and 16 bases lay between the germline ends. The CDR3 is 13 residues long. For the CDR3, the DNA is TGTGCCTGGCGCCCCAGGGGCTCATCTGAAGCTTTCTTT. The encoded protein is CAWRPRGSSEAFF.

The chain carries TRBV18 and TRBJ2-7; maybe TRBD2 (5 bases). Germline CDR1 KGHSH, CDR2 LQKENI. V was clipped by 3 bases and J by 0 bases, with 9 bases between them. CDR3 length equals 14 residues. CDR3 DNA sequence: TGTGCCAGCTCACCCCTAGGGAGCTCCTACGAGCAGTACTTC. Translated: CASSPLGSSYEQYF.

The chain recombines TRBV7-2 with TRBJ2-4, with D unresolved. The length of the CDR3 is 14 residues. V lost 1 base, J lost 0 bases, and 4 bases lay in between. CDR1 and CDR2 (germline): SGHTA, FQGNSA. CDR3: CASSLVLAKNIQYF. The CDR3 bases are TGTGCCAGCAGCTTAGTTCTAGCCAAAAACATTCAGTACTTC.

CDR3 nucleotides: TGTGCCACCAGCAGAGATTCCCTCGGGAGGGCCAAAAACATTCAGTACTTC. This gives the protein CATSRDSLGRAKNIQYF. This chain joins TRBV15 and TRBJ2-4; the match to TRBD2 covers 7 bases. Germline V lookup: CDR1 LNHNV, CDR2 YYDKDF (reference sequence). The length of the CDR3 is 17 residues. J gave up 1 base and V 0 bases, and 6 bases lay outside the gene matches.

V and J are TRBV5-5 and TRBJ1-2; D is uncertain. Trimming took off 1 base at V and 2 bases at J, with 18 bases between the two ends. The germline CDR1 and CDR2 sequences are SGHKS and YYEKEE (reference sequence). The CDR3 is 17 amino acids. This chain's CDR3 is CASSLQASTTQNYGYTF. In DNA form, the CDR3 reads TGTGCCAGCAGCTTGCAGGCCTCCACGACACAAAACTATGGCTACACCTTC.

In nucleotides, the CDR3 is TGTGCCAGCAGCCAAGAAGGACTAGCGGTACCCTACGAGCAGTACTTC. This encodes CASSQEGLAVPYEQYF. This chain connects TRBV3-1 (or the pseudogene TRBV3-2) to TRBJ2-7, with TRBD2 identical over 10 bases. This CDR3 is 16 amino acids long. V trimming: 0 bases; J trimming: 2 bases; junction bases outside the gene matches: 4. The germline V gene encodes CDR1 LGHDT and CDR2 YNNKEL (reference sequence).

CDR3 residues: CASSPRGSASTDTQYF. The CDR3 DNA reads TGTGCCAGCAGTCCTCGGGGTAGCGCTAGCACAGATACGCAGTATTTT. The chain couples TRBV3-1 (or the pseudogene TRBV3-2) to TRBJ2-3, with D maybe TRBD2 (5 bases). This CDR3 contains 16 residues. Trimming cost V 6 bases and J 0 bases, with 16 bases left between them. The germline CDR1 and CDR2 sequences are LGHDT and YNNKEL (reference sequence).

The chain links TRBV10-1 to TRBJ1-2; D might be TRBD1 (5 bases). This CDR3 has 12 residues. Per germline, CDR1 WNHNN and CDR2 SYGVQD (reference sequence). V lost 4 bases, J lost 9 bases, and 12 bases lay in between. The CDR3 sequence is CASSGQNGCYTF. CDR3 nucleotides: TGCGCCAGCAGTGGACAGAACGGGTGCTACACCTTC.

The V gene is TRBV5-4, the J gene TRBJ1-6, with TRBD1 matching over 8 bases. V was pared by 0 bases and J by 7 bases, with 6 bases of the junction left unmatched. The CDR3 loop spans 16 amino acids. Germline V gene data show CDR1 as SGHNT and CDR2 as YYREEE (reference sequence). The CDR3 loop is CASSLGQGLRNSPLHF. CDR3 nucleotides: TGTGCCAGCAGCTTGGGACAGGGGTTAAGGAATTCACCCCTCCACTTT.